Each of the 29 T cell receptor beta chains below was sequenced from the same sample in a study of T-cell memory formation after mild COVID-19. From the 5' RACE reads, TCRdb called clonotypes with MiXCR, one entry per CDR3 protein. Found here are around 50,000 distinct CDR3 sequences, about 28% of them singletons; the top ten hold around 45%. The sample was PBMCs or a T cell subset sorted from them (not recorded which). The source is a man between 18 and 29 years old who had mild COVID-19 (a few samples of this study predate the infection). Cell type and time point are not known.

Turning to this clonotype: The junction and the germline gene differ at one end; a read error may be behind it. The J gene is TRBJ2-3, the V gene TRBV13; D may be TRBD2 (6 bases). CDR1 PRHDT and CDR2 FYEKMQ come from the germline V gene (reference sequence). This CDR3 has 12 residues. CDR3 in amino acids: CASSPPGTGMDF. DNA for the CDR3: TGTGCCAGCAGCCCCCCCGGGACTGGGATGGATTTT.

The chain is built from TRBV5-6 and TRBJ2-4; D unclear. CDR3 length: 17 residues. CDR1 and CDR2 from the germline V gene are SGHDT and YYEEEE. Trimming cost V 1 base and J 0 bases, with 14 bases left between them. The CDR3 nucleotides are TGTGCCAGCAGCTTGTTTTTAGGGCGCTTAGCCAAAAACATTCAGTACTTC. Residues: CASSLFLGRLAKNIQYF. Full variable domain (remainder filled in from reference TRBV5-6 and TRBJ2-4): DAGVTQSPTHLIKTRGQQVTLRCSPKSGHDTVSWYQQALGQGPQFIFQYYEEEERQRGNFPDRFSGHQFPNYSSELNVNALLLGDSALYLCASSLFLGRLAKNIQYFGAGTRLSVL.

This rearrangement joins TRBV4-1 to TRBJ1-4, with 7 bases aligning to TRBD1. CDR1 and CDR2 from the germline V gene are MGHRA and YSYEKL. The CDR3 runs 16 residues. The V and J ends lost 2 bases and 5 bases, in that order; junction bases with no gene match: 8. CDR3 region: CASSQRSGTENEKLFF. CDR3 nucleotide sequence: TGCGCCAGCAGCCAAAGGTCCGGGACAGAAAATGAAAAACTGTTTTTT.

This clonotype has only a few counts. The genes are TRBV7-9 and TRBJ1-2; D remains ambiguous. V dropped 3 bases and J dropped 4 bases, with 9 bases sitting between them. From germline, CDR1 is SEHNR and CDR2 FQNEAQ (reference sequence). There are 13 residues in the CDR3. The CDR3 protein is CASSFGQAYGYTF. In DNA, the CDR3 is TGTGCCAGCAGCTTCGGGCAGGCCTATGGCTACACCTTC.

The chain joins TRBV7-6 to TRBJ2-7; possibly TRBD1 for D (5 bases). Germline loops: CDR1 SGHVS, CDR2 FNYEAQ. Trimming cost V 1 base and J 3 bases, with 16 bases left between them. This CDR3 contains 16 residues. DNA of the CDR3: TGTGCCAGCAGCTTAGGGGCCCCCTCAGGGCTCTACGAGCAGTACTTC. Protein sequence: CASSLGAPSGLYEQYF.

V usage is TRBV29-1 and J usage is TRBJ2-3; D might be TRBD1 or TRBD2, each matching 5 bases. Trimming pared 6 bases from V and 4 bases from J, leaving 14 bases between. The CDR3 extends over 13 amino acids. Germline CDR1 reads SQVTM; CDR2 reads ANQGSEA. The CDR3 sequence: CSVPGPRADTQYF. The CDR3 nucleotides are TGCAGCGTCCCGGGGCCGCGGGCAGATACGCAGTATTTT.

This clonotype has a count of ten or more. The chain is built from TRBV25-1 and TRBJ2-7; a weak D match, TRBD2 (5 bases). Trimming shortened V by 7 bases and J by 1 base, and 11 bases separated the two germline ends. The CDR3 is 13 residues long. In germline, CDR1 is MGHDK, CDR2 SYGVNS. The CDR3 coding sequence is TGTGCCAGCATGGATTGGAGGTCCTACGAGCAGTACTTC. Protein: CASMDWRSYEQYF.

This chain uses TRBV4-1 with TRBJ2-4; D is possibly TRBD2 (5 bases). CDR1 and CDR2 from the germline V gene are MGHRA and YSYEKL. The CDR3 covers 13 residues. The V gene lost 5 bases and the J gene lost 12 bases, with 17 bases spanning the gap. The DNA of the CDR3 is TGCGCCAGCAGCGGAGGTAGTTGGGATAATCAGTACTTC. Encoded protein: CASSGGSWDNQYF.

This chain links TRBV6-5 with TRBJ1-2; the D gene is possibly TRBD1 (5 bases). CDR3 length: 15 amino acids. Germline CDR1 reads MNHEY; CDR2 reads SVGAGI. Between the trimmed V and J ends, which lost 2 bases and 0 bases, there was a span of 10 bases. CDR3 bases: TGTGCCAGCAGTTACCGGCGGGGGTCTAACTATGGCTACACCTTC. Translation gives CASSYRRGSNYGYTF.

The chain joins TRBV5-1 to TRBJ2-1; no clear D. The CDR3 spans 16 residues. The germline gives CDR1 SGHRS, CDR2 YFSETQ. V was pared by 4 bases and J by 0 bases, with 14 bases between. The CDR3 sequence is CASSPLTESSYNEQFF. In nucleotides, the CDR3 is TGCGCCAGCAGCCCCCTCACAGAGAGCTCCTACAATGAGCAGTTCTTC.

The chain is built from TRBV6-4 and TRBJ2-1; the D gene is possibly TRBD2 (6 bases). Trimming took off 6 bases at V and 5 bases at J, with 11 bases between the two ends. The CDR3 is 13 residues long. Germline-derived CDR1 and CDR2 are MRHNA and SNTAGT. The CDR3 bases are TGTGCCAGCAGCGGATCGGGGGACAATGAGCAGTTCTTC. Translation: CASSGSGDNEQFF.

This chain uses TRBV5-1 with TRBJ1-1, with D maybe TRBD1 (6 bases). Germline CDR1 is SGHRS and CDR2 is YFSETQ. Trimming removed 7 bases at V and 1 base at J, with 11 bases between. The CDR3 loop spans 13 amino acids. The CDR3 sequence is CASGTRGNTEAFF. CDR3 sequence (DNA): TGCGCCAGCGGGACAAGGGGGAACACTGAAGCTTTCTTT.

This clonotype appeared many times. The CDR3 nucleotides are TGTGCCAGCAGTTGGACGGGGCGAAATGAGCAGTTCTTC. It yields the protein CASSWTGRNEQFF. V gene TRBV27 combines with J gene TRBJ2-1; either TRBD1 or TRBD2 may fit D (5 bases each). The CDR3 is made up of 13 amino acids. The ends were cut back, 4 bases at V and 7 bases at J, with 11 bases in the middle. Germline V gene sequence: CDR1 MNHEY, CDR2 SMNVEV (reference sequence).

The chain uses TRBV6-5 and TRBJ1-1, with D uncertain. V lost 0 bases to trimming and J lost 1 base, with 3 bases between them. The germline gives CDR1 MNHEY, CDR2 SVGAGI. This CDR3 has 13 amino acids. CDR3 amino acids: CASSYSENTEAFF. The CDR3 nucleotides are TGTGCCAGCAGTTACTCTGAGAACACTGAAGCTTTCTTT.

This clonotype has just a few counts. This chain uses TRBV25-1 with TRBJ2-2; D is ambiguous. CDR3 size: 14 residues. In germline, CDR1 is MGHDK, CDR2 SYGVNS. Trimming left V 1 base short and J 3 bases short, with 6 bases between. The CDR3 spells CASSEFKDTGELFF. In DNA, the CDR3 is TGTGCCAGCAGTGAATTTAAGGACACCGGGGAGCTGTTTTTT.

This clonotype was detected a few times. J is TRBJ2-5 and V is TRBV19, with 7 positions matching TRBD1. The CDR3 extends over 14 amino acids. Germline trimming cut 6 bases from V and 5 bases from J; bases unmatched to any gene: 9. Germline CDR1 and CDR2: LNHDA and SQIVND (reference sequence). The CDR3 here is CASRDDRVGETQYF. The CDR3, as DNA: TGTGCCAGTAGGGATGACAGGGTCGGCGAGACCCAGTACTTC. Based on the CDR3 plus reference TRBV19 and TRBJ2-5, the full variable domain is DGGITQSPKYLFRKEGQNVTLSCEQNLNHDAMYWYRQDPGQGLRLIYYSQIVNDFQKGDIAEGYSVSREKKESFPLTVTSAQKNPTAFYLCASRDDRVGETQYFGPGTRLLVL.

This clonotype was detected a few times. The V call is TRBV6-6, the J call TRBJ1-5, with TRBD1 matching over 7 bases. V was clipped by 4 bases and J by 3 bases; unmatched bases: 3. This CDR3 spans 14 amino acids. Germline V gene data show CDR1 as MNHNY and CDR2 as SVGAGI (reference sequence). CDR3 DNA sequence: TGTGCCAGCAGTTTCGGGACAGCCAATCAGCCCCAGCATTTT. It is translated as CASSFGTANQPQHF.

This sequence joins TRBV5-1 and TRBJ2-1; 7 positions match TRBD1. Germline trimming cut 1 base from V and 7 bases from J; bases unmatched to any gene: 14. Looked up from germline, CDR1 is SGHRS and CDR2 is YFSETQ. This CDR3 has 17 residues. In DNA, the CDR3 is TGCGCCAGCAGCTTGTACCCCAGGGACAGTTACGAGAATGAGCAGTTCTTC. Residues: CASSLYPRDSYENEQFF.

This clonotype came up a few times. CDR3 sequence reads: CASSLAGGEREQYF. CDR3 coding DNA: TGTGCCAGCAGCTTGGCCGGGGGGGAGCGCGAGCAGTACTTC. This rearrangement joins TRBV7-9 to TRBJ2-7; 8 bases are a match to TRBD2. Germline V gene lookup returns CDR1 SEHNR and CDR2 FQNEAQ (reference sequence). Unmatched junction bases numbered 7, after V lost 3 bases and J lost 6 bases. The CDR3 consists of 14 residues.

The chain uses TRBV6-2 or TRBV6-3 and TRBJ1-1; 8 bases are shared with TRBD1. The germline V gene encodes CDR1 MNHEY and CDR2 SVGEGT. The CDR3 runs to 17 residues. Trimming cost V 4 bases and J 2 bases; bases outside gene matches: 12. CDR3 DNA sequence: TGTGCCAGCAGTTTCATCCAGGGGGCCTCCGAAAACACTGAAGCTTTCTTT. Protein sequence: CASSFIQGASENTEAFF.

The chain joins TRBV7-9 to TRBJ1-2; TRBD1 is a possible D gene (5 bases). Trimming took off 4 bases at V and 3 bases at J, with 15 bases between the two ends. Germline V gene lookup returns CDR1 SEHNR and CDR2 FQNEAQ (reference sequence). This CDR3 is built from 15 residues. The CDR3 DNA is TGTGCCAGCAGCTCTGACAGTAGGATTTACTATGGCTACACCTTC. Translating it yields CASSSDSRIYYGYTF.

The chain couples TRBV7-8 to TRBJ2-1, with unresolved D. Deletions cut 4 bases from V and 7 bases from J, with 11 bases between. Germline V gene data show CDR1 as SGHVS and CDR2 as FQNEAQ. The CDR3 extends over 13 amino acids. This CDR3 reads CASSSRIRNEQFF. The CDR3, as DNA: TGTGCCAGCAGCTCACGGATCCGAAATGAGCAGTTCTTC.

The chain couples TRBV9 to TRBJ2-1; 9 positions match TRBD2. This CDR3 comprises 15 residues. Trimming took 2 bases from V and 4 from J; bases not matched to a gene: 4. CDR1 SGDLS and CDR2 YYNGEE come from the germline V gene. CDR3 DNA sequence: TGTGCCAGCAGCGTCAGCGGGGGGCCGTACAATGAGCAGTTCTTC. Amino acids: CASSVSGGPYNEQFF. The full variable domain, with the rest looked up from reference TRBV9 and TRBJ2-1, is DSGVTQTPKHLITATGQRVTLRCSPRSGDLSVYWYQQSLDQGLQFLIQYYNGEERAKGNILERFSAQQFPDLHSELNLSSLELGDSALYFCASSVSGGPYNEQFFGPGTRLTVL.

This clonotype came up a few times. This chain connects TRBV7-9 to TRBJ2-3; no firm D call. Per germline, CDR1 SEHNR and CDR2 FQNEAQ (reference sequence). The CDR3 runs 16 residues. The V gene lost 5 bases and the J gene lost 2 bases, with 17 bases spanning the gap. The CDR3 sequence is CASSLPVPSHTDTQYF. In DNA form, the CDR3 reads TGTGCCAGCAGCCTCCCAGTACCCAGCCACACAGATACGCAGTATTTT.

This clonotype was picked up one time. This sequence joins TRBV6-2 or TRBV6-3 and TRBJ2-7; D remains unclear. Trimming removed 2 bases from V and 0 bases from J, with 5 bases in between. Germline loops: CDR1 MNHEY, CDR2 SVGEGT. The CDR3 length is 13 residues. CDR3 DNA sequence: TGTGCCAGCAGTTACGGGGACTCCTACGAGCAGTACGTC. Its protein is CASSYGDSYEQYV.

The V call is TRBV24-1, the J call TRBJ2-3, with D maybe TRBD1 (6 bases). CDR1 is KGHDR and CDR2 is SFDVKD in the germline V gene. This CDR3 has 16 amino acids. The V end was cut by 4 bases, the J end by 4 bases, with 17 bases between. The chain's CDR3 is CATSDRSRGMSDTQYF. DNA for the CDR3: TGTGCCACCAGTGACCGTAGCAGGGGAATGTCAGATACGCAGTATTTT.

The V and J genes are TRBV25-1 and TRBJ2-3; D remains ambiguous. Germline V gene lookup returns CDR1 MGHDK and CDR2 SYGVNS. Trimming took off 5 bases at V and 6 bases at J, with 9 bases between the two ends. The CDR3 contains 12 residues. CDR3: CASSYGVDTQYF. CDR3 nucleotides: TGTGCCAGCAGTTATGGGGTGGATACGCAGTATTTT.

In its sample, this clonotype ranks as medium-sized. The chain has TRBV20-1 and TRBJ2-2, with D possibly being TRBD2 (6 bases). This CDR3 has 15 residues. Germline V gives CDR1 DFQATT, CDR2 SNEGSKA (reference sequence). Trimming took off 2 bases at V and 0 bases at J, with 10 bases between the two ends. In nucleotides, the CDR3 is TGCAGTGCTAGACTACGGGGGACGAACACCGGGGAGCTGTTTTTT. It codes for CSARLRGTNTGELFF.

This clonotype was seen only a few times. V is TRBV5-6 and J is TRBJ1-1; possibly TRBD1 for D (5 bases). V was trimmed by 3 bases and J by 5 bases, leaving 11 bases between them. CDR1 SGHDT and CDR2 YYEEEE come from the germline V gene. This CDR3 is 13 amino acids long. CDR3 in DNA: TGTGCCAGCAGCTGGCCGGGGGGGACTGAAGCTTTCTTT. It encodes CASSWPGGTEAFF.